This entry lists 31 T cell receptor beta chains sequenced from one sample in a study of regulatory T cells in long-lasting Graves disease. According to the study, TCR beta libraries were built with iRepertoire HTBI primers and CDR3-region Arm-PCR. Each CDR3 protein gets one entry after TCRdb re-called the multiplex PCR reads with MiXCR. The table lists hundreds of thousands of distinct CDR3 sequences, about 20% of them singletons. Time point: newly diagnosed GD, antithyroid drugs for less than 3 months. Isolated PBMC RNA provided the starting material for the TCR library. The sequenced sample was peripheral blood mononuclear cells (PBMCs), obtained at new diagnosis, from a patient treated with antithyroid drugs. These receptors all stem from a female donor with Graves disease.

The chain links TRBV14 to TRBJ2-5; 14 nucleotides agree with TRBD2. The germline CDR1 and CDR2 sequences are SGHDN and FVKESK. This CDR3 contains 20 residues. J was trimmed by 2 bases and V by 0 bases; bases with no gene match: 11. CDR3 in amino acids: CASSQEGLGLAGVLQETQYF. The DNA of the CDR3 is TGTGCCAGCAGCCAAGAAGGTCTGGGACTAGCGGGAGTTCTTCAAGAGACCCAGTACTTC.

This clonotype was seen many times. The chain links TRBV2 to TRBJ2-5; no clear D. V shed 6 bases and J shed 4 bases, with 12 bases lying between them. Germline-derived CDR1 and CDR2 are SNHLY and FYNNEI. The CDR3 extends over 13 amino acids. This CDR3 is CASRLGAGETQYF. CDR3 nucleotides: TGTGCCAGCAGGTTGGGCGCTGGAGAGACCCAGTACTTC.

At least ten counts were recorded for this clonotype. The gene calls are TRBV28 and TRBJ1-1; D is perhaps TRBD1 (5 bases). Deletions cut 3 bases from V and 5 bases from J, with 13 bases between. This CDR3 region has 14 residues. Germline V gives CDR1 MDHEN, CDR2 SYDVKM. This CDR3 is CASSLRREVTEAFF. The CDR3 DNA follows: TGTGCCAGCAGTTTGCGCAGGGAGGTAACTGAAGCTTTCTTT.

This clonotype has at least ten counts. The chain links TRBV3-1 to TRBJ2-3; no reliable D call. V lost 4 bases to trimming and J lost 6 bases, with 11 bases between them. The V gene's germline CDR1 is LGHDT and CDR2 YNNKEL (reference sequence). The CDR3 is 13 residues long. CDR3 DNA: TGTGCCAGCAGCCGAACTGGGGTGGATACGCAGTATTTT. It specifies CASSRTGVDTQYF.

There are many counts of this clonotype. The chain joins TRBV5-1 to TRBJ1-5, with 9 nucleotides matching TRBD1. The CDR3 extends over 16 amino acids. CDR1 SGHRS and CDR2 YFSETQ come from the germline V gene. V lost 0 bases and J lost 4; bases outside the gene matches: 5. The CDR3 DNA reads TGCGCCAGCAGCTTGGACTCCGGGACAGGGAATCAGCCCCAGCATTTT. Its translation is CASSLDSGTGNQPQHF.

The gene calls are TRBV2 and TRBJ2-5, with TRBD1 identical over 9 bases. The V and J ends lost 9 bases and 1 base, in that order; junction bases with no gene match: 6. The CDR3 length is 14 residues. Per germline, CDR1 SNHLY and CDR2 FYNNEI. The CDR3 sequence is CARNRQGVQETQYF. CDR3 sequence (DNA): TGTGCCAGGAATCGACAGGGGGTCCAAGAGACCCAGTACTTC.

This clonotype was seen many times. This chain joins TRBV5-1 and TRBJ2-1; 10 positions match TRBD1. The V gene end was trimmed by 4 bases and the J gene end by 6 bases; junction bases not matched to a gene: 10. The V gene's germline CDR1 is SGHRS and CDR2 YFSETQ. The CDR3 is 16 amino acids. The CDR3 DNA reads as TGCGCCAGCAGCGGGCTCGGGACAGGGGCTACCAATGAGCAGTTCTTC. Its protein is CASSGLGTGATNEQFF.

The chain carries TRBV13 and TRBJ2-7, with 9 bases identical to TRBD2. The CDR3 runs to 17 residues. The trim removed 1 base at V and 9 bases at J, leaving 16 bases unmatched. Germline V gives CDR1 PRHDT, CDR2 FYEKMQ (reference sequence). CDR3 region: CASSLEVLAGSPGVQYF. The CDR3, as DNA: TGTGCCAGCAGCTTAGAGGTCCTAGCGGGGAGCCCCGGGGTGCAGTACTTC.

This clonotype was counted at least ten times. The chain combines TRBV18 with TRBJ2-1; a possible D gene is TRBD1 (5 bases). CDR1 is KGHSH and CDR2 is LQKENI in the germline V gene. V was shortened by 6 bases and J by 0 bases, with 9 bases between the two germline ends. The CDR3 consists of 14 residues. This CDR3 reads CASSGQGSYNEQFF. The CDR3 region has the DNA TGTGCCAGCTCCGGGCAGGGCTCCTACAATGAGCAGTTCTTC.

This chain links TRBV6-5 with TRBJ2-1, with unresolved D. The CDR3 contains 14 residues. CDR1 MNHEY and CDR2 SVGAGI come from the germline V gene. The V end lost 4 bases, the J end lost 7 bases, and 14 bases lay between the germline ends. The CDR3 nucleotides are TGTGCCAGCAGTTCTTACGAGTTACAGAATGAGCAGTTCTTC. Protein product: CASSSYELQNEQFF.

In regard to this clonotype: Being one base from a much bigger clone, this may be a read error. The rearrangement links TRBV11-2 to TRBJ1-1; D remains ambiguous. The CDR3 runs to 14 residues. The germline gives CDR1 SGHAT, CDR2 FQNNGV. CDR3 coding DNA: TGTGCCAGCAGCTTAACATCCAGGAACACTGAAGCTTCCTTT. Amino acids: CASSLTSRNTEASF.

This chain uses TRBV6-1 with TRBJ2-7; D gene unclear. Trimming shortened V by 2 bases and J by 2 bases, and 10 bases separated the two germline ends. The CDR3 has 14 residues. Germline values: CDR1 MNHNS, CDR2 SASEGT. The CDR3 protein is CASSEWIGAYEQYF. The CDR3 bases are TGTGCCAGCAGTGAATGGATTGGGGCCTACGAGCAGTACTTC.

This clonotype has at least ten counts. The chain carries TRBV20-1 and TRBJ2-1; 13 bases line up with TRBD2. V lost 3 bases and J lost 4; bases outside the gene matches: 0. CDR3 length: 14 residues. The germline V gene has CDR1 DFQATT and CDR2 SNEGSKA (reference sequence). The CDR3 reads CSARGLAGYNEQFF. For the CDR3, the DNA is TGCAGTGCTAGGGGACTAGCGGGGTACAATGAGCAGTTCTTC.

This clonotype has at least ten counts. The chain couples TRBV6-1 to TRBJ2-5, with TRBD1 matching 9 bases. V dropped 3 bases and J dropped 4; count of bases not matched to a gene: 6. Germline lookup yields CDR1 MNHNS and CDR2 SASEGT. There are 15 residues in the CDR3. The CDR3 DNA is TGTGCCAGCAGTGAGTCACAGGGGGCTTCAGAGACCCAGTACTTC. This translates into CASSESQGASETQYF.

This clonotype has at least ten counts. The rearrangement uses TRBV29-1 and TRBJ2-3, with no clear D. V lost 6 bases to trimming and J lost 0 bases, with 7 bases between them. In germline, CDR1 is SQVTM, CDR2 ANQGSEA. The CDR3 extends over 12 amino acids. The CDR3 spells CSVTPSTDTQYF. CDR3 DNA: TGCAGCGTCACCCCCAGCACAGATACGCAGTATTTT.

As concerns this clonotype: Relative to the germline gene, one junction end is altered; a read error may explain this. The V gene is TRBV7-9, the J gene TRBJ2-5; tentative D call: TRBD1 (6 bases). The CDR3 extends over 14 amino acids. Germline-derived CDR1 and CDR2 are SEHNR and FQNEAQ (reference sequence). Here the CDR3 DNA reads TGTGCCAGCAGCCTAGACAGGAAACAAGAGTCCCAGTACTTC. Protein: CASSLDRKQESQYF.

This clonotype was counted ten times or more. This sequence joins TRBV5-1 and TRBJ2-2; no definite D call. The V gene lost 0 bases and the J gene lost 6 bases, with 12 bases spanning the gap. The CDR3 is made up of 15 amino acids. Germline V CDR1 and CDR2: SGHRS, YFSETQ. CDR3 sequence reads: CASSLGSLSAGELFF. The CDR3 bases are TGCGCCAGCAGCTTGGGGAGCTTATCGGCCGGGGAGCTGTTTTTT.

This clonotype was counted at least ten times. CDR3 amino acids: CSVSGLLTYEQYF. Here the CDR3 DNA reads TGCAGTGTCTCGGGACTTTTGACCTACGAGCAGTACTTC. This chain joins TRBV20-1 and TRBJ2-7; possibly TRBD2 for D (6 bases). With 7 bases removed from V and 2 bases from J, the gap between germline ends came to 15 bases. This CDR3 has 13 residues. Germline V gene sequence: CDR1 DFQATT, CDR2 SNEGSKA (reference sequence).

The genes are TRBV15 and TRBJ2-2; maybe TRBD1 (5 bases). Between the trimmed V and J ends, which lost 2 bases and 1 base, there was a span of 5 bases. The CDR3 length is 14 residues. The germline gives CDR1 LNHNV, CDR2 YYDKDF (reference sequence). In DNA form, the CDR3 reads TGTGCCACCAGCAGAACAGGGAACACCGGGGAGCTGTTTTTT. Amino acids: CATSRTGNTGELFF. The variable domain in full, completed from reference TRBV15 and TRBJ2-2, reads DAMVIQNPRYQVTQFGKPVTLSCSQTLNHNVMYWYQQKSSQAPKLLFHYYDKDFNNEADTPDNFQSRRPNTSFCFLDIRSPGLGDTAMYLCATSRTGNTGELFFGEGSRLTVL.

This clonotype has a count of ten or more. V is TRBV28 and J is TRBJ1-2; unclear D gene. The germline CDR1 and CDR2 sequences are MDHEN and SYDVKM. CDR3 length: 14 residues. V was shortened by 3 bases and J by 3 bases, with 11 bases between the two germline ends. As DNA, the CDR3 is TGTGCCAGCAGTTTCAGAGCACTCGACTATGGCTACACCTTC. Amino acid sequence: CASSFRALDYGYTF.

In its sample, this clonotype was seen many times. The chain recombines TRBV11-3 with TRBJ2-3; D not resolved. Trimming took 5 bases from V and 6 from J, leaving 15 bases between them. Germline assignment: CDR1 SGHNT and CDR2 YENEEA. CDR3 length equals 14 residues. CDR3 residues: CASSVFSAGDTQYF. As DNA, the CDR3 is TGTGCCAGCAGCGTATTTTCGGCTGGGGATACGCAGTATTTT.

This clonotype was counted at least ten times. V gene TRBV6-5 combines with J gene TRBJ1-4; 7 bases match TRBD1. The germline CDR1 and CDR2 sequences are MNHEY and SVGAGI. The CDR3 covers 16 residues. V was pared by 3 bases and J by 8 bases, with 12 bases of the junction left unmatched. CDR3 nucleotide sequence: TGTGCCAGCAGTTATAATTGGGTAGGGGGCCGAGAAAAACTGTTTTTT. Protein: CASSYNWVGGREKLFF.

At least ten counts were recorded for this clonotype. The V gene is TRBV9, the J gene TRBJ2-3, with TRBD2 matching 9 bases. This CDR3 comprises 18 residues. Germline V gene lookup returns CDR1 SGDLS and CDR2 YYNGEE. Unmatched junction bases numbered 10, after V lost 0 bases and J lost 2 bases. The CDR3 DNA sequence: TGTGCCAGCAGCGTAGCAAGGACTAGCGAGACGCACACAGATACGCAGTATTTT. It encodes CASSVARTSETHTDTQYF.

Ten or more counts support this clonotype. V gene TRBV7-6 combines with J gene TRBJ2-7; 9 positions agree with TRBD1. With 3 bases clipped from V and 4 bases from J, the junction kept 10 bases outside the gene matches. The CDR3 covers 16 residues. Germline CDR1 SGHVS, CDR2 FNYEAQ. CDR3 protein: CASSFSGQGYRYEQYF. CDR3 sequence (DNA): TGTGCCAGCAGCTTCTCTGGACAGGGGTACAGGTACGAGCAGTACTTC.

The chain recombines TRBV9 with TRBJ2-3; possibly TRBD2 for D (5 bases). CDR1 SGDLS and CDR2 YYNGEE come from the germline V gene. The CDR3 is 16 amino acids. The V and J ends lost 1 base and 0 bases respectively, with 12 bases between them. CDR3 sequence: CASSVRGGLSTDTQYF. The CDR3, as DNA: TGTGCCAGCAGCGTACGTGGCGGGCTTAGCACAGATACGCAGTATTTT. Filled out from reference TRBV9 and TRBJ2-3, the complete variable domain reads DSGVTQTPKHLITATGQRVTLRCSPRSGDLSVYWYQQSLDQGLQFLIQYYNGEERAKGNILERFSAQQFPDLHSELNLSSLELGDSALYFCASSVRGGLSTDTQYFGPGTRLTVL.

This clonotype occurred a few times. CDR3 protein: CASSSDRENEKLFF. DNA for the CDR3: TGTGCCAGCAGCTCGGACAGGGAGAATGAAAAACTGTTTTTT. J is TRBJ1-4 and V is TRBV7-9; the match to TRBD1 covers 8 bases. The CDR3 is 14 residues long. The germline V gene has CDR1 SEHNR and CDR2 FQNEAQ (reference sequence). Losses at the gene ends were 4 bases for V and 5 bases for J; bases not matched to a gene: 3.

This clonotype has a single count. V usage is TRBV5-1 and J usage is TRBJ2-5; 9 nucleotides agree with TRBD2. This CDR3 region has 18 residues. The trim removed 4 bases at V and 3 bases at J, leaving 16 bases unmatched. Per the germline V gene, CDR1 is SGHRS and CDR2 is YFSETQ. CDR3 amino acids: CASSAGVRLAGPEETQYF. The DNA for the CDR3 is TGCGCCAGCAGCGCGGGCGTAAGGCTAGCGGGGCCAGAAGAGACCCAGTACTTC.

This chain joins TRBV5-1 and TRBJ1-3, with D possibly being TRBD1 (5 bases). The CDR3 totals 17 residues. Germline V gene data show CDR1 as SGHRS and CDR2 as YFSETQ. Trimming took off 0 bases at V and 3 bases at J, with 16 bases between the two ends. The CDR3 reads CASSLALSGERGNTIYF. As DNA, the CDR3 is TGCGCCAGCAGCTTGGCCTTGTCGGGGGAGCGTGGAAACACCATATATTTT.

This rearrangement joins TRBV13 to TRBJ2-5, with D possibly being TRBD1 or TRBD2 (5 bases each). The length of the CDR3 is 15 residues. The V and J ends lost 3 bases and 4 bases respectively, with 15 bases between them. CDR1 and CDR2 from the germline V gene are PRHDT and FYEKMQ (reference sequence). The CDR3 DNA reads TGTGCCAGCAGCTTTGTAGGGACGGGGATAGAGACCCAGTACTTC. This translates into CASSFVGTGIETQYF.

This clonotype appeared a single time. The V gene is TRBV19, the J gene TRBJ2-7; TRBD1 or TRBD2 may be the D gene (6 bases each). The CDR3 totals 12 residues. The V and J ends lost 3 bases and 6 bases respectively, with 9 bases between them. Per the germline V gene, CDR1 is LNHDA and CDR2 is SQIVND (reference sequence). The CDR3 region has the DNA TGTGCCAGTAGTATGGAGGGGGGCGAGCAGTACTTC. Its translation: CASSMEGGEQYF.

This clonotype showed up many times. The rearrangement joins TRBV19 to TRBJ2-7, with 11 bases that match TRBD1. The CDR3 is 17 amino acids. From germline, CDR1 is LNHDA and CDR2 SQIVND (reference sequence). Unmatched junction bases numbered 16, after V lost 5 bases and J lost 7 bases. CDR3 nucleotide sequence: TGTGCCAGTAGTGGACGACGAAGGGACAGGGGGTCGGAGGAGCAGTACTTC. Amino acids: CASSGRRRDRGSEEQYF.